These 17 T cell receptor beta chains originate from one sample sequenced in a study of high-grade serous ovarian cancer treatment subgroups (dated by TCRdb to the early 2020s). Tumor samples were collected prior to definitive surgery or chemotherapy. Receptor amplification or capture employed the immunoSEQ multiplex PCR assay. TCRdb re-hosts the immuneACCESS table, in-frame sequences only. Its copies lack some clones; in the studies checked, an unresolved V gene accounts for under half of them, and the cause for the rest is not known. The table for this sample lists roughly 15,000 clones; around 85% of them were counted only once. The ten largest clones add up to around 6.4% of the sample. The specimen was tumor tissue. The source is a human donor with high-grade serous ovarian cancer.

Comments on this clone: Distinct nucleotide sequences in the sample also encode this CDR3. V and J are TRBV2 and TRBJ2-3, with D tentatively TRBD2 (5 bases). V was cut by 6 bases and J by 2 bases, with 6 bases left in between. This CDR3 contains 12 residues. CDR1 is SNHLY and CDR2 is FYNNEI in the germline V gene. CDR3 nucleotides: TGTGCCAGCAGGAGGGACACAGATACGCAGTATTTT. As protein: CASRRDTDTQYF. The complete variable domain, with remaining parts taken from reference TRBV2 and TRBJ2-3, reads EPEVTQTPSHQVTQMGQEVILRCVPISNHLYFYWYRQILGQKVEFLVSFYNNEISEKSEIFDDQFSVERPDGSNFTLKIRSTKLEDSAMYFCASRRDTDTQYFGPGTRLTVL.

CDR3 amino acids: CASSLAGRLADEQYF. The CDR3 coding sequence is TGCGCCAGCAGCTTGGCCGGTAGACTAGCCGACGAGCAGTACTTC. This sequence joins TRBV5-1 and TRBJ2-7; TRBD2 aligns across 7 bases. V lost 0 bases and J lost 5; bases outside the gene matches: 8. The germline V gene has CDR1 SGHRS and CDR2 YFSETQ. The CDR3 totals 15 residues.

This chain joins TRBV10-1 and TRBJ2-5, with D possibly matching TRBD1 (5 bases). Trimming took off 3 bases at V and 1 base at J, with 15 bases between the two ends. The CDR3 is 16 residues long. Germline V gives CDR1 WNHNN, CDR2 SYGVQD (reference sequence). The CDR3 coding sequence is TGCGCCAGCAGTGAAGGATGGACAACCGGCCAAGAGACCCAGTACTTC. This sequence encodes CASSEGWTTGQETQYF.

The rearrangement links TRBV7-9 to TRBJ2-3, with D unclear. V shed 1 base and J shed 0 bases, with 11 bases lying between them. The CDR3 has 16 amino acids. CDR1 and CDR2 from the germline V gene are SEHNR and FQNEAQ (reference sequence). The chain's CDR3 is CASSLGVVTSTDTQYF. The CDR3, as DNA: TGTGCCAGCAGCTTAGGCGTTGTTACTAGCACAGATACGCAGTATTTT.

The chain recombines TRBV19 with TRBJ1-3; D uncertain. Germline loops: CDR1 LNHDA, CDR2 SQIVND (reference sequence). CDR3 length: 15 residues. V lost 6 bases and J 3 bases, leaving 15 bases between the germline ends. The CDR3 DNA follows: TGTGCCAGTAGCCACCTAAAGTTGGGTGGAAACACCATATATTTT. Translated: CASSHLKLGGNTIYF.

This rearrangement joins TRBV5-6 to TRBJ1-1; 9 nucleotides align to TRBD1. Germline loops: CDR1 SGHDT, CDR2 YYEEEE. The CDR3 totals 16 residues. Trimming cost V 0 bases and J 2 bases; bases outside gene matches: 5. CDR3 sequence: CASSLDRGRDNTEAFF. The CDR3 coding sequence is TGTGCCAGCAGCTTGGACAGGGGGCGGGATAACACTGAAGCTTTCTTT.

For this clone: Distinct nucleotide sequences in the sample also encode this CDR3. V usage is TRBV2 and J usage is TRBJ2-7; 8 bases match TRBD1. The CDR3 is 13 amino acids. The junction had 7 bases not matched to a gene; V was cut back by 10 bases and J by 2 bases. CDR1 and CDR2 (germline): SNHLY, FYNNEI. CDR3 coding DNA: TGTGCCACAGACGGACAGGGCCCCTACGAGCAGTACTTC. Translated: CATDGQGPYEQYF.

Turning to this clone: Relative to the germline gene, one junction end is altered; a read error may explain this. The gene calls are TRBV4-3 and TRBJ2-3, with 10 bases that match TRBD1. Germline V gene sequence: CDR1 LGHNA, CDR2 YSLEER. The CDR3 consists of 16 residues. The CDR3 reads CASSQEGTGAKDTQYF. The CDR3 region has the DNA TGCGCCAGCAGTCAAGAGGGGACAGGGGCAAAAGATACGCAGTATTTT.

The chain employs TRBV9 and TRBJ2-2, with D possibly matching TRBD1 (5 bases). The ends were cut back, 0 bases at V and 4 bases at J, with 10 bases in the middle. This CDR3 is 15 amino acids long. The germline V gene encodes CDR1 SGDLS and CDR2 YYNGEE. The CDR3 loop is CASSVDQGPTGELFF. The CDR3 DNA is TGTGCCAGCAGCGTAGATCAGGGCCCCACCGGGGAGCTGTTTTTT.

This sequence joins TRBV19 and TRBJ1-6, with D tentatively TRBD1 (5 bases). Per germline, CDR1 LNHDA and CDR2 SQIVND (reference sequence). Trimming removed 3 bases from V and 13 bases from J, with 22 bases in between. This CDR3 contains 16 residues. CDR3 sequence: CASSMPSTAPWGPLHF. The DNA of the CDR3 is TGTGCCAGTAGTATGCCCTCGACAGCGCCATGGGGGCCCCTCCACTTT. The full variable domain, rest sourced from reference TRBV19 and TRBJ1-6, is DGGITQSPKYLFRKEGQNVTLSCEQNLNHDAMYWYRQDPGQGLRLIYYSQIVNDFQKGDIAEGYSVSREKKESFPLTVTSAQKNPTAFYLCASSMPSTAPWGPLHFGNGTRLTVT.

The chain carries TRBV4-3 and TRBJ2-7; D unresolved. The V and J ends lost 3 bases and 0 bases respectively, with 12 bases between them. The CDR3 extends over 15 amino acids. Germline V gene sequence: CDR1 LGHNA, CDR2 YSLEER. DNA of the CDR3: TGCGCCAGCAGCCAGAGCCCCACAAGCTCCTACGAGCAGTACTTC. Protein product: CASSQSPTSSYEQYF.

The chain carries TRBV2 and TRBJ2-5, with D possibly TRBD2 on 7 matching bases. The germline V and J ends were trimmed by 2 bases and 5 bases, with 12 bases remaining between them. Per the germline V gene, CDR1 is SNHLY and CDR2 is FYNNEI. This CDR3 is 14 amino acids long. CDR3 nucleotides: TGTGCCAGCAGTGAAACGACGGGGGGCGAGACCCAGTACTTC. Amino acids: CASSETTGGETQYF.

The chain combines TRBV6-1 with TRBJ2-7; possible D gene TRBD1, 5 bases. The germline V gene has CDR1 MNHNS and CDR2 SASEGT. The germline V and J ends were trimmed by 5 bases and 2 bases, with 7 bases remaining between them. CDR3 length: 12 amino acids. CDR3 nucleotides: TGTGCCAGCAGTCAGGGAACCTACGAGCAGTACTTC. Translated: CASSQGTYEQYF.

This chain joins TRBV18 and TRBJ2-2; D gene uncertain. Trimming pared 5 bases from V and 3 bases from J, leaving 10 bases between. The CDR3 length is 14 residues. Germline V gene lookup returns CDR1 KGHSH and CDR2 LQKENI. DNA for the CDR3: TGTGCCAGCTCATCCGACATACACACCGGGGAGCTGTTTTTT. Translating it yields CASSSDIHTGELFF.

The V and J genes are TRBV9 and TRBJ1-2; 8 bases are shared with TRBD1. V dropped 0 bases and J dropped 8; count of bases not matched to a gene: 18. The germline V gene encodes CDR1 SGDLS and CDR2 YYNGEE. The CDR3 extends over 18 amino acids. The CDR3 is CASSVEGLAGGFGGGYTF. In DNA, the CDR3 is TGTGCCAGCAGCGTAGAAGGTTTGGCAGGGGGCTTTGGAGGGGGCTACACCTTC.

This chain connects TRBV5-6 to TRBJ1-5; perhaps TRBD1 as D (6 bases). This CDR3 comprises 15 residues. CDR1 SGHDT and CDR2 YYEEEE come from the germline V gene. V was shortened by 1 base and J by 4 bases, with 12 bases between the two germline ends. In DNA form, the CDR3 reads TGTGCCAGCAGCTTGAAAGGGGGAGGGAATCAGCCCCAGCATTTT. Amino acids: CASSLKGGGNQPQHF.

The V gene is TRBV4-1, the J gene TRBJ1-5, with 8 bases that match TRBD1. CDR3 length: 14 amino acids. V trimming: 4 bases; J trimming: 5 bases; junction bases outside the gene matches: 4. Germline V CDR1 and CDR2: MGHRA, YSYEKL. The CDR3 nucleotides read TGCGCCAGCAGCCCAGGGGGCAGGGATCAGCCCCAGCATTTT. It specifies CASSPGGRDQPQHF.